This TCR beta chain was sequenced during a study of blood T cells in healthy people across ages. Background on the study: Capture via template switching afforded approximately one barcoded beta molecule per two T cells. Study-wide findings and caveats: There were more naive CD4+ cells and higher diversity in long-lived donors than in aged donors. Researchers deemed the diversity estimates from one million T cells underestimates.

Each donor had about 9.6 milliliters of peripheral blood drawn. As to this clonotype: Its antigen is not identified.

The authors ran a second PCR of 7 to 11 cycles using a sample-barcoded 5' primer and a J-beta primer mix. TCRdb processed the 5' RACE reads anew with MiXCR; each CDR3 protein has one entry. The sample shows over a million distinct CDR3 sequences, approximately 59% of them seen only once. Germline trimming cut 3 bases from V and 10 bases from J; bases unmatched to any gene: 12. Germline-derived CDR1 and CDR2 are SGHTA and FQGNSA. The CDR3 totals 15 residues. The sample taken for sequencing was blood. V gene TRBV7-2 combines with J gene TRBJ2-1; the match to TRBD2 covers 7 bases. The receptor's source is a man between 18 and 35 years old in good health. The DNA for the CDR3 is TGTGCCAGCAGCTTGACCCGTACCCTAGCGGACGAGCAGTTCTTC. This translates into CASSLTRTLADEQFF.